This TCR beta chain was sequenced for a study of T-cell memory formation after mild COVID-19. TCR alpha and TCR beta cDNA libraries with sample barcodes and UMIs came from 5'RACE using constant-segment primers. TCRdb passed the 5' RACE reads through MiXCR, listing each CDR3 protein once. The data contain fewer than 400,000 distinct CDR3 sequences, 16% of them singletons. General study results and limits: Clones contracting across day 15 to 85 had a balanced CD4/CD8 profile; later expanding clones leaned CD4+.

Germline V gives CDR1 MNHEY, CDR2 SVGAGI. The CDR3 has 18 amino acids. V lost 5 bases, J lost 0 bases, and 6 bases stayed unmatched. As concerns this clonotype: The target antigen is unknown.

The sequence came from a man younger than 35 who had mild COVID-19 (a few samples of this study predate the infection). Cell type and time point are not known. The sequenced material came from PBMCs or a T cell subset sorted from them (not recorded which). This chain joins TRBV6-5 and TRBJ1-6, with 11 bases fitting TRBD1. The CDR3 DNA reads as TGTGCCAGCAGTCCCGGGACAGGGGGGCCCTCCTATAATTCACCCCTCCACTTT. Protein product: CASSPGTGGPSYNSPLHF.